The rows below give T cell receptor beta chains drawn from one sample of a study of blood T cell repertoires in COVID-19. Assay used: immunoSEQ multiplex PCR; TCRdb lists only in-frame clones, some missing. This table holds a few hundred thousand clones, 85% to 90% found once. The sequencing input was peripheral blood. Every receptor here comes from a woman aged 45-59 years with acute or convalescent COVID-19. The CDR3 runs from the conserved cysteine through the conserved F or W. The order of the fields is V gene, J gene, D gene, clone size, CDR3 DNA, CDR3 protein. The D gene is left open where the match is weak. Clone size is not always given. Where it is, it says once, few, many or a class for expanded clones.

>TRBV25-1|TRBJ2-7|.|.
TGTGCCAGCAGTAGACGGCAGGGGCTATACTACGAGCAGTACTTC
CASSRRQGLYYEQYF
>TRBV2|TRBJ1-6|.|.
TGTGCCAGCAGTGAAAATGTTCCAGGGCAGAATTCACCCCTCCACTTT
CASSENVPGQNSPLHF
>TRBV7-9|TRBJ1-1|.|.
TGTGCCAGCAGCCTCGGGTCGGACACTGAAGCTTTCTTT
CASSLGSDTEAFF
>TRBV6-2/TRBV6-3|TRBJ2-2|.|.
TGTGCCAGCAGTTACCCCCTCACGGAGAACTTGAACACCGGGGAGCTGTTTTTT
CASSYPLTENLNTGELFF
>TRBV5-5|TRBJ1-5|.|.
TGTGCCAGCAGCCCCTACCCTGACAGGACATCGGGGCAGCCCCAGCATTTT
CASSPYPDRTSGQPQHF
>TRBV24-1|TRBJ1-2|.|.
TGTGCCACCAGTGATAGTAGGGGGAACAACTATGGCTACACCTTC
CATSDSRGNNYGYTF
>TRBV11-3|TRBJ1-5|.|.
TGTGCCAGCAGCTTAGTGGGTAGGGGTCCATCTCAGCCCCAGCATTTT
CASSLVGRGPSQPQHF
>TRBV13|TRBJ1-2|.|.
TGTGCCAGCAGCTTAGGCCGGGGGAGGGGGAACTATGGCTACACCTTC
CASSLGRGRGNYGYTF
>TRBV6-5|TRBJ2-7|.|.
TGTGCCAGCAGTTGGGCGGGTCATCCCTACGAGCAGTACTTC
CASSWAGHPYEQYF
>TRBV24-1|TRBJ1-2|.|.
TGTGCCACCAGTGACCATACTACAGGGTTATATGGCTACACCTTC
CATSDHTTGLYGYTF
>TRBV11-3|TRBJ2-1|TRBD2|.
TGTGCCAGCAGCTTAGGGACTAGCGGATACAATGAGCAGTTCTTC
CASSLGTSGYNEQFF
>TRBV2|TRBJ2-7|TRBD1|.
TGTGCCAGCAGGAAGGCGGGACAGGCCTCCTACGAGCAGTACTTC
CASRKAGQASYEQYF
>TRBV7-3|TRBJ2-5|.|.
TGTGCCAGCAGCTCGGGGTACCAAGAGACCCAGTACTTC
CASSSGYQETQYF
>TRBV29-1|TRBJ1-3|.|few
TGCAGCGCGGGTACGGCTGGAAACACCATATATTTT
CSAGTAGNTIYF
>TRBV4-1|TRBJ2-5|TRBD2|.
TGCGCCAGCAGCCAAGATTCTAGCGGGGGGTTCCAAGAGACCCAGTACTTC
CASSQDSSGGFQETQYF
>TRBV3-1/TRBV3-2|TRBJ2-7|TRBD2|.
TGTGCCAGCAGCCAACGGACTAGCGGCGGGGGGAGGGAGCAGTACTTC
CASSQRTSGGGREQYF
>TRBV13|TRBJ2-7|TRBD1|.
TGTGCCAGCAGCCTATCGACAGGGGCATACGAGCAGTACTTC
CASSLSTGAYEQYF
>TRBV6-5|TRBJ2-3|.|.
TGTGCCAGCAGAGGGGGTGCAGATACGCAGTATTTT
CASRGGADTQYF
>TRBV9|TRBJ2-3|TRBD2|.
TGTGCCAGCAGCGTAGCCGGGGCGGCTAGCGGGGGGGCCTCTATGGATACGCAGTATTTT
CASSVAGAASGGASMDTQYF